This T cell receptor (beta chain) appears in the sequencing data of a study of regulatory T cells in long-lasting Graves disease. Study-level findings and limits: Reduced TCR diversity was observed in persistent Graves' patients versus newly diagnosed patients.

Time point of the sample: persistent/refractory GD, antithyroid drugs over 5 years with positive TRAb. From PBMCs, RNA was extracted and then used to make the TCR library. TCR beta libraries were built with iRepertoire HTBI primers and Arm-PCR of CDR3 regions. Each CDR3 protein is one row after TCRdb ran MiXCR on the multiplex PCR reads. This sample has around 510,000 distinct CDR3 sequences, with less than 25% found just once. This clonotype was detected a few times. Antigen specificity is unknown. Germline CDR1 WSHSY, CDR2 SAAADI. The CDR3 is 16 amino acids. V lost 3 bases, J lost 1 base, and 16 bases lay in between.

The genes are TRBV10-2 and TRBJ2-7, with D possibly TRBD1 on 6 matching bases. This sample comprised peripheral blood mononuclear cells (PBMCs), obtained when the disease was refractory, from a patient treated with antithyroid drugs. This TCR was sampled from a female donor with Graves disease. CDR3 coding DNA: TGCGCCAGCAGTGATATCGCCCGGGACACTTCCTACGAGCAGTACTTC. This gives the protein CASSDIARDTSYEQYF.